This T cell receptor (beta chain) was observed in a study of cytomegalovirus exposure and HLA in healthy donors. Findings and caveats of the study: The classifier was said to identify cytomegalovirus status with high specificity and sensitivity.

Worth noting for this clone: Antigen unknown.

V was pared by 2 bases and J by 3 bases, with 7 bases of the junction left unmatched. Germline V gives CDR1 SGHRS, CDR2 YFSETQ. This CDR3 has 15 residues. It was with 60 Vbeta and 13 Jbeta primers that the PCR ran. Method: immunoSEQ multiplex PCR; TCRdb's copy keeps in-frame clones and lacks some. The table records 150,000 to 200,000 clones, approximately 79% of them present only once. The sample was PBMCs. V usage is TRBV5-1 and J usage is TRBJ2-5, with 7 bases fitting TRBD2. This receptor was taken from a woman aged 25 to 45 in good health and CMV-seropositive. The CDR3 DNA reads as TGCGCCAGCAGCTTTACGGGGGGAAAAGAAGAGACCCAGTACTTC. Amino acid sequence: CASSFTGGKEETQYF.